These 4 T cell receptor beta chains were all obtained from the same sample, sequenced in a study of CD8 T cells in ankylosing spondylitis. MiXCR was run by TCRdb on the 5' RACE reads, yielding one entry per CDR3 protein. The repertoire holds 30,000 to 35,000 distinct CDR3 sequences, with about 31% as singletons. The sample consisted of synovial fluid, either unsorted or a sorted T cell fraction (not recorded which). These receptors all come from a male donor with ankylosing spondylitis.

This clonotype was observed once. The chain uses TRBV11-3 and TRBJ1-3, with D possibly being TRBD1 (6 bases). The CDR3 loop spans 13 amino acids. Germline V CDR1 and CDR2: SGHNT, YENEEA. V lost 8 bases and J 3 bases, leaving 11 bases between the germline ends. CDR3 coding DNA: TGTGCCAGCGGTTGGGGGCATGGAAACACCATATATTTT. Its protein is CASGWGHGNTIYF.

This chain uses TRBV5-1 with TRBJ2-1; 7 bases align to TRBD2. The CDR3 has 14 amino acids. Germline CDR1 and CDR2: SGHRS and YFSETQ. The V segment lost 0 bases and the J segment 7 bases; nucleotides outside the gene matches: 4. The CDR3 protein is CASSLVRGVNEQFF. DNA for the CDR3: TGCGCCAGCAGCTTGGTCCGGGGGGTGAATGAGCAGTTCTTC.

This chain joins TRBV5-4 and TRBJ2-7; D gene uncertain. V lost 0 bases to trimming and J lost 0 bases, with 4 bases between them. CDR1 and CDR2 from the germline V gene are SGHNT and YYREEE (reference sequence). The CDR3 consists of 13 residues. This chain's CDR3 is CASSLVGSYEQYF. The CDR3 region has the DNA TGTGCCAGCAGCTTGGTGGGCTCCTACGAGCAGTACTTC.

Many counts were recorded for this clonotype. The V gene is TRBV6-4, the J gene TRBJ1-5, with D perhaps TRBD1 (5 bases). Trimming stripped 0 bases from V and 4 bases from J, with 10 bases between. Germline assignment: CDR1 MRHNA and CDR2 SNTAGT. The length of the CDR3 is 15 residues. The CDR3 protein is CASSDSMEGNQPQHF. CDR3 sequence (DNA): TGTGCCAGCAGTGACTCGATGGAGGGGAATCAGCCCCAGCATTTT.